Presented here are 28 T cell receptor beta chains from one specimen sequenced in a study of T cells expressing NK-cell markers. TCRdb processed the 5' RACE reads again and assigns one entry to each CDR3 protein, with no DNA. The repertoire table contains 250,000 to 300,000 distinct CDR3 sequences. The sequenced material came from blood T cells: a sorted CD56 or NKG2C T cell subset, CD4+ or CD8+ T cells, or bulk PBMC T cells (not recorded which). These receptors came from a young man in good health.

This chain joins TRBV6-5 and TRBJ2-3. This CDR3 is built from 16 residues. Germline loops: CDR1 MNHEY, CDR2 SVGAGI. The CDR3 loop reads CASSYSLLRVTDTQYF.

Here the CDR3 reads CASSFGGTGNTGELFF. The chain is built from TRBV7-2 and TRBJ2-2; without DNA, the TCRdb call of TRBD1 cannot be checked. The CDR3 totals 16 residues. Germline V CDR1 and CDR2: SGHTA, FQGNSA.

This CDR3 reads CSARDLRTGVNTEAFF. This sequence joins TRBV20-1 and TRBJ1-1; TCRdb designates TRBD1, a call that cannot be tested without DNA. CDR1 is DFQATT, CDR2 SNEGSKA, per germline (reference sequence). The CDR3 totals 16 residues.

The CDR3 reads CASSGGGLAGADTQYF. The chain combines TRBV2 with TRBJ2-3; the D call from TCRdb, TRBD2, cannot be confirmed without DNA. Per germline, CDR1 SNHLY and CDR2 FYNNEI. The CDR3 covers 16 residues.

This chain links TRBV20-1 with TRBJ2-4; TCRdb picks TRBD1, but there is no DNA to check that call. CDR1 DFQATT and CDR2 SNEGSKA come from the germline V gene (reference sequence). The CDR3 has 14 amino acids. The CDR3 here is CSARDRTGFNIQYF.

The rearrangement links TRBV5-1 to TRBJ1-6; TCRdb returns TRBD1, unconfirmable since there is no DNA. Germline V gene lookup returns CDR1 SGHRS and CDR2 YFSETQ. The CDR3 has 14 residues. The CDR3 loop is CASSPGGRSSPLHF.

The V and J genes are TRBV30 and TRBJ1-1. Germline V gene sequence: CDR1 GTSNPN, CDR2 SVGIG (reference sequence). This CDR3 is 11 amino acids long. CDR3: CAWIPGLGAFF. The whole variable domain, filled in from reference TRBV30 and TRBJ1-1, reads SQTIHQWPATLVQPVGSPLSLECTVEGTSNPNLYWYRQAAGRGLQLLFYSVGIGQISSEVPQNLSASRPQDRQFILSSKKLLLSDSGFYLCAWIPGLGAFFGQGTRLTVV.

This chain links TRBV7-3 with TRBJ2-3; TCRdb selects TRBD2, and the lack of DNA leaves this call unchecked. The germline CDR1 and CDR2 sequences are SGHTA and FQGTGA. The CDR3 has 14 amino acids. CDR3 protein: CASSPSGRADTQYF.

This chain links TRBV29-1 with TRBJ2-5; TCRdb proposes TRBD2, but this gene call is untestable without DNA. The CDR3 has 15 amino acids. CDR1 and CDR2 from the germline V gene are SQVTM and ANQGSEA. The CDR3 region is CSVDLGIASVVTQYF.

V gene TRBV20-1 combines with J gene TRBJ2-1; TCRdb lists TRBD1, though no DNA is available to test this call. This CDR3 has 14 residues. CDR1 and CDR2 from the germline V gene are DFQATT and SNEGSKA (reference sequence). The CDR3 spells CSAPGTGSYNEQFF.

The rearrangement joins TRBV12-3 or TRBV12-4 to TRBJ2-5; TCRdb indicates TRBD2, and absent DNA this call remains unverified. The CDR3 loop spans 18 amino acids. This chain's CDR3 is CASSLGAFSGRARETQYF.

The CDR3 here is CASSPRLAGNNEQFF. The rearrangement uses TRBV11-2 and TRBJ2-1; TCRdb lists TRBD2, though no DNA is available to test this call. CDR1 is SGHAT, CDR2 FQNNGV, per germline. This CDR3 has 15 amino acids.

V gene TRBV11-2 combines with J gene TRBJ1-1. The CDR3 spans 12 residues. The V gene's germline CDR1 is SGHAT and CDR2 FQNNGV. This CDR3 reads CASSSIWGEAFF.

The CDR3 loop reads CSAAAGGSYNEQFF. The rearrangement uses TRBV20-1 and TRBJ2-1; TCRdb returns TRBD2, unconfirmable since there is no DNA. This CDR3 spans 14 amino acids. Germline CDR1 and CDR2: DFQATT and SNEGSKA (reference sequence).

The chain joins TRBV10-3 to TRBJ2-5; the D gene TCRdb calls, TRBD2, cannot be checked with no DNA. This CDR3 contains 13 residues. Germline V gene lookup returns CDR1 ENHRY and CDR2 SYGVKD. The CDR3 sequence: CAISVSDQETQYF.

J is TRBJ2-1 and V is TRBV6-5; TCRdb's assignment of TRBD2 cannot be checked, as there is no DNA. Germline CDR1 MNHEY, CDR2 SVGAGI. The CDR3 has 12 residues. This CDR3 reads CASSSAEGAGFF.

CDR3 in amino acids: CASSYSNSNPEAFF. The chain carries TRBV6-5 and TRBJ1-1. Germline loops: CDR1 MNHEY, CDR2 SVGAGI. The length of the CDR3 is 14 residues.

This sequence joins TRBV4-3 and TRBJ2-2; no DNA is available, so the TRBD2 call from TCRdb remains unchecked. Germline loops: CDR1 LGHNA, CDR2 YSLEER. The CDR3 is made up of 16 amino acids. This chain's CDR3 is CASSHSLAGGNGELFF.

The chain joins TRBV10-1 to TRBJ2-1; TCRdb proposes TRBD1, but this gene call is untestable without DNA. Germline V gene sequence: CDR1 WNHNN, CDR2 SYGVQD (reference sequence). This CDR3 contains 18 residues. Here the CDR3 reads CASSEPVALGGPYNEQFF.

CDR3 sequence: CASSLGTGSSYEQYF. The J gene is TRBJ2-7, the V gene TRBV5-1; TCRdb gives TRBD1 as the D gene, but with no DNA this cannot be confirmed. This CDR3 contains 15 residues. Germline V CDR1 and CDR2: SGHRS, YFSETQ.

This chain uses TRBV2 with TRBJ1-1; TCRdb lists TRBD1, though no DNA is available to test this call. CDR3 length: 14 amino acids. Looked up from germline, CDR1 is SNHLY and CDR2 is FYNNEI. CDR3 loop: CASSQGGAVTEAFF.

The J gene is TRBJ2-5, the V gene TRBV5-1; there is no DNA to check the TCRdb D call of TRBD1. The CDR3 extends over 15 amino acids. Germline CDR1 reads SGHRS; CDR2 reads YFSETQ. This CDR3 reads CASSLGSGQQETQYF.

The rearrangement uses TRBV7-6 and TRBJ2-5; as DNA is missing, the TRBD2 call by TCRdb cannot be tested. The CDR3 runs 12 residues. From germline, CDR1 is SGHVS and CDR2 FNYEAQ. This chain's CDR3 is CASSSASETQYF.

The chain employs TRBV6-5 and TRBJ2-4; TCRdb's D gene call, TRBD2, goes unchecked for lack of DNA. CDR1 is MNHEY, CDR2 SVGAGI, per germline. This CDR3 region has 14 residues. The CDR3 region is CASSSVGYRNIQYF.

The chain employs TRBV20-1 and TRBJ2-7. CDR1 and CDR2 from the germline V gene are DFQATT and SNEGSKA (reference sequence). This CDR3 is built from 12 residues. CDR3 protein: CSAETWSHEQYF.

The chain has TRBV5-1 and TRBJ2-5; TCRdb proposes TRBD1, but this gene call is untestable without DNA. Germline assignment: CDR1 SGHRS and CDR2 YFSETQ. The CDR3 length is 15 residues. The chain's CDR3 is CASSFGGTYQETQYF.

The V gene is TRBV20-1, the J gene TRBJ2-5; the D call from TCRdb, TRBD1, cannot be confirmed without DNA. The CDR3 consists of 16 residues. CDR1 and CDR2 (germline): DFQATT, SNEGSKA (reference sequence). The CDR3 here is CSARDPAGLVQETQYF.

The V gene is TRBV20-1, the J gene TRBJ2-2; TCRdb's D gene call, TRBD2, goes unchecked for lack of DNA. Germline lookup yields CDR1 DFQATT and CDR2 SNEGSKA (reference sequence). The CDR3 contains 17 residues. CDR3 sequence: CSASGSGSPAGTGELFF.